One sample yielded the 26 T cell receptor beta chains listed below, sequenced in a study of blood T cells in healthy people across ages. A second PCR of about 6 to 11 cycles used a sample-barcoded 5' primer and a J-beta primer mix. One entry per CDR3 protein, called by TCRdb with MiXCR from the 5' RACE reads. The table shows about 840,000 distinct CDR3 sequences, with just under 30% occurring only once. A further study also used this sample, focusing on T cells of mothers and their children.

The material sequenced was blood. The receptor set was obtained from a middle-aged woman in good health.

The CDR3 region has the DNA TGCAGCGTTACCCGGACAGGATTCTCCTACGAGCAGTACTTC. This encodes CSVTRTGFSYEQYF. The V and J genes are TRBV29-1 and TRBJ2-7; 7 nucleotides agree with TRBD1. CDR1 and CDR2 (germline): SQVTM, ANQGSEA. The CDR3 runs 14 residues. With 5 bases clipped from V and 0 bases from J, the junction kept 7 bases outside the gene matches.

V usage is TRBV4-2 and J usage is TRBJ2-1; 11 nucleotides agree with TRBD2. The germline CDR1 and CDR2 sequences are LGHNA and YNFKEQ. This CDR3 is built from 15 residues. V lost 10 bases to trimming and J lost 7 bases; unmatched junction nucleotides: 12. CDR3 sequence (DNA): TGTGCCACCAGTGAAGCTAGCGGGGGGCGGAATGAGCAGTTCTTC. This encodes CATSEASGGRNEQFF.

Remarks on this clonotype: A much larger clone lies a single base off, so this may be a read error. The chain couples TRBV28 to TRBJ2-7, with 12 bases aligning to TRBD1. The length of the CDR3 is 14 residues. J was trimmed by 5 bases and V by 6 bases; bases with no gene match: 5. Germline V CDR1 and CDR2: MDHEN, SYDVKM. The CDR3 nucleotides are TGTGCCAGCAGGTACGGGACAGGGGGCCACGAGCAGTACTTC. It is translated as CASRYGTGGHEQYF.

This clonotype was seen at least ten times. The CDR3 spells CASSGDRYSYEQYF. CDR3 DNA: TGTGCCAGCAGCGGGGACAGGTACTCCTACGAGCAGTACTTC. The rearrangement uses TRBV9 and TRBJ2-7; TRBD1 agrees at 8 bases. CDR1 and CDR2 from the germline V gene are SGDLS and YYNGEE. The trim removed 3 bases at V and 0 bases at J, leaving 2 bases unmatched. The CDR3 length is 14 residues.

In this sample, this clonotype turned up many times. V usage is TRBV27 and J usage is TRBJ2-5; TRBD1 or TRBD2 may be the D gene (6 bases each). CDR3 length: 17 residues. Germline-derived CDR1 and CDR2 are MNHEY and SMNVEV (reference sequence). Trimming cost V 5 bases and J 2 bases, with 21 bases left between them. Written as DNA, the CDR3 is TGTGCCAGCAGTCCCCGTTTCAGGGGAGGTCTACAAGAGACCCAGTACTTC. Translation gives CASSPRFRGGLQETQYF.

This clonotype was recorded at least ten times. This chain uses TRBV6-2 or TRBV6-3 with TRBJ2-1; unclear D gene. Germline CDR1 and CDR2: MNHEY and SVGEGT. The length of the CDR3 is 11 residues. V was cut by 6 bases and J by 8 bases, with 8 bases left in between. CDR3 sequence (DNA): TGTGCCAGCAGCCGACTTGATGAGCAGTTCTTC. Translating it yields CASSRLDEQFF.

Notes on this clonotype: A single base separates this from a much larger clone, so it may be a read error. The V call is TRBV4-3, the J call TRBJ2-1, with D hard to call. CDR1 and CDR2 from the germline V gene are LGHNA and YSLEER. The CDR3 contains 13 residues. V was pared by 0 bases and J by 13 bases, with 13 bases between. In nucleotides, the CDR3 is TGCGCCAGCAGCCAAGATCAGCAAGAGACCCAGTTCTTC. Protein sequence: CASSQDQQETQFF.

This clonotype was picked up a small number of times. The chain recombines TRBV5-1 with TRBJ2-7; 9 bases agree with TRBD1. CDR3 size: 16 residues. Per the germline V gene, CDR1 is SGHRS and CDR2 is YFSETQ. After removal of 1 base from V and 3 bases from J, the junction contained 8 bases not matched to a gene. CDR3: CASSLRPRDRVYEQYF. The CDR3 nucleotides read TGCGCCAGCAGCTTGCGCCCCCGGGACAGGGTCTACGAGCAGTACTTC.

The chain uses TRBV7-2 and TRBJ1-4; 10 bases line up with TRBD1. The length of the CDR3 is 14 residues. V shed 5 bases, J shed 5 bases, and the junction held 2 bases outside the gene matches. CDR1 and CDR2 (germline): SGHTA, FQGNSA. The CDR3 spells CASSGQGGNEKLFF. CDR3 in DNA: TGTGCCAGCAGCGGACAGGGGGGGAATGAAAAACTGTTTTTT.

In nucleotides, the CDR3 is TGCGCCAGCAGCTGGACAGCTCGACTTTCCTACGAGCAGTACTTC. Translated: CASSWTARLSYEQYF. The chain recombines TRBV5-1 with TRBJ2-7, with D maybe TRBD1 (6 bases). This CDR3 has 15 residues. The germline V gene has CDR1 SGHRS and CDR2 YFSETQ. Trimming cost V 3 bases and J 1 base, with 14 bases left between them.

This clonotype was picked up a small number of times. CDR3 sequence: CASSLGYRQGGGDTEAFF. The CDR3 coding sequence is TGTGCCAGCAGCTTAGGATATAGACAGGGAGGGGGGGACACTGAAGCTTTCTTT. J is TRBJ1-1 and V is TRBV7-2, with 7 positions matching TRBD1. The CDR3 has 18 residues. Germline CDR1 and CDR2: SGHTA and FQGNSA. With V trimmed by 1 base and J by 3 bases, 14 bases remained unmatched.

This clonotype was detected ten times or more. This chain joins TRBV20-1 and TRBJ2-7; 7 bases line up with TRBD1. Trimming removed 2 bases from V and 3 bases from J; junction bases left unmatched: 7. CDR1 and CDR2 (germline): DFQATT, SNEGSKA (reference sequence). This CDR3 is 14 amino acids long. CDR3 DNA: TGCAGTGCTAGACACGCGACAGGGAGCTACGAGCAGTACTTC. Its translation: CSARHATGSYEQYF.

In the case of this clonotype: A much larger clone lies a single base off, so this may be a read error. The chain carries TRBV7-2 and TRBJ2-5; the D gene is possibly TRBD1 (5 bases). The CDR3 contains 15 residues. The germline V and J ends were trimmed by 1 base and 5 bases, with 14 bases remaining between them. The germline CDR1 and CDR2 sequences are SGHTA and FQGNSA. DNA of the CDR3: TGTACCAGCAGCTTAGGCAGGGCGGTCGGGGAGACCCAGTACTTC. It yields the protein CTSSLGRAVGETQYF.

This clonotype has only a few counts. This chain links TRBV12-3 or TRBV12-4 with TRBJ1-5, with 7 bases aligning to TRBD1. This CDR3 contains 13 residues. V lost 11 bases to trimming and J lost 3 bases; unmatched junction nucleotides: 7. The CDR3 loop is CAAGRGNNQPQHF. The CDR3 DNA sequence: TGTGCCGCAGGCAGGGGGAACAATCAGCCCCAGCATTTT.

There are a few counts of this clonotype. The chain is built from TRBV12-3 or TRBV12-4 and TRBJ1-1; TRBD1 is a possible D gene (6 bases). V was pared by 4 bases and J by 10 bases, with 16 bases between. The CDR3 is 13 amino acids. The CDR3 nucleotides read TGTGCCAGCAGTTATACAGGGCGGTCAGGAGCTTTCTTT. Protein sequence: CASSYTGRSGAFF.

This clonotype was detected a few times. This chain links TRBV30 with TRBJ2-7, with TRBD1 matching 7 bases. CDR1 and CDR2 (germline): GTSNPN, SVGIG (reference sequence). Unmatched junction bases numbered 7, after V lost 2 bases and J lost 6 bases. CDR3 length equals 13 residues. The CDR3 protein is CAWSRDRAGEQYF. Here the CDR3 DNA reads TGTGCCTGGAGTAGAGACAGGGCGGGCGAGCAGTACTTC.

V and J are TRBV2 and TRBJ2-5; D is tentatively TRBD1 or TRBD2 (5 bases each). Trimming left V 7 bases short and J 1 base short, with 10 bases between. The CDR3 loop spans 13 amino acids. Germline V gives CDR1 SNHLY, CDR2 FYNNEI. CDR3 amino acids: CASKGTFQETQYF. The CDR3 region has the DNA TGTGCCAGCAAAGGGACCTTCCAAGAGACCCAGTACTTC.

The V call is TRBV29-1, the J call TRBJ2-1, with D tentatively TRBD1 (6 bases). There are 12 residues in the CDR3. The germline V gene has CDR1 SQVTM and CDR2 ANQGSEA. Deletions cut 6 bases from V and 9 bases from J, with 15 bases between. In DNA form, the CDR3 reads TGCAGCGTGCAGCCAGGGGCGGGTGAGCAGTTCTTC. Translating it yields CSVQPGAGEQFF.

This clonotype showed up just a few times. The J gene is TRBJ2-3, the V gene TRBV12-3 or TRBV12-4, with D unresolved. The CDR3 is 13 amino acids. The V end was cut by 3 bases, the J end by 2 bases, with 6 bases between. CDR3 nucleotide sequence: TGTGCCAGCAGTTTGCGGTACACAGATACGCAGTATTTT. Amino acids: CASSLRYTDTQYF.

This clonotype appeared once. This rearrangement joins TRBV11-2 to TRBJ1-2; TRBD1 matches at 10 bases. Per the germline V gene, CDR1 is SGHAT and CDR2 is FQNNGV. The junction had 10 bases not matched to a gene; V was cut back by 4 bases and J by 5 bases. The CDR3 is 16 residues long. The CDR3 DNA reads TGTGCCAGCAGCTCATTCCGGGACAGGGGCGATTATGGCTACACCTTC. This encodes CASSSFRDRGDYGYTF. Drawing the rest from reference TRBV11-2 and TRBJ1-2, the complete variable domain is EAGVAQSPRYKIIEKRQSVAFWCNPISGHATLYWYQQILGQGPKLLIQFQNNGVVDDSQLPKDRFSAERLKGVDSTLKIQPAKLEDSAVYLCASSSFRDRGDYGYTFGSGTRLTVV.

J is TRBJ2-5 and V is TRBV9; D is perhaps TRBD2 (7 bases). This CDR3 has 13 residues. Trimming removed 2 bases from V and 9 bases from J, with 14 bases in between. The germline gives CDR1 SGDLS, CDR2 YYNGEE. The CDR3 sequence: CASSVGGPGAQYF. The DNA of the CDR3 is TGTGCCAGCAGCGTGGGGGGGCCAGGGGCCCAGTACTTC.

The chain joins TRBV7-9 to TRBJ1-1; 10 bases line up with TRBD1. This CDR3 has 14 amino acids. Germline CDR1 and CDR2: SEHNR and FQNEAQ (reference sequence). The V gene end was trimmed by 4 bases and the J gene end by 4 bases; junction bases not matched to a gene: 3. DNA for the CDR3: TGTGCCAGCAGCTCTCGACAGGGGGCCACTGAAGCTTTCTTT. Amino acids: CASSSRQGATEAFF.

This clonotype was observed many times. A much bigger clone sits one base away, suggesting this may be a read error. The chain links TRBV12-3 or TRBV12-4 to TRBJ2-4; 9 bases fit TRBD2. The junction had 19 bases not matched to a gene; V was cut back by 6 bases and J by 13 bases. The CDR3 has 16 amino acids. The CDR3 DNA sequence: TGTGCCAGCAGATCCGGGACTAGCTATGTTGGGAATGAGCAGTACTTC. Translation gives CASRSGTSYVGNEQYF.

The chain recombines TRBV20-1 with TRBJ1-2; possibly TRBD1 for D (5 bases). Between the trimmed V and J ends, which lost 6 bases and 6 bases, there was a span of 17 bases. This CDR3 has 13 amino acids. Germline V gives CDR1 DFQATT, CDR2 SNEGSKA (reference sequence). CDR3 sequence: CSAPSRDGDGYTF. Here the CDR3 DNA reads TGCAGTGCCCCGTCCAGGGACGGAGATGGCTACACCTTC.

This clonotype was found many times. The chain recombines TRBV20-1 with TRBJ2-5, with 7 bases identical to TRBD1. Germline V gene data show CDR1 as DFQATT and CDR2 as SNEGSKA (reference sequence). Losses at the gene ends were 5 bases for V and 1 base for J; bases not matched to a gene: 10. The CDR3 has 15 residues. CDR3 nucleotide sequence: TGCAGTGCTTTCAGACCGGGACAGTTCCAAGAGACCCAGTACTTC. This gives the protein CSAFRPGQFQETQYF.

This clonotype was observed a handful of times. This may be a read error, as it is one base from a much larger clone. The chain carries TRBV7-2 and TRBJ1-2; unclear D gene. CDR1 is SGHTA and CDR2 is FQGNSA in the germline V gene. This CDR3 is 13 amino acids long. CDR3 region: CVSSNTANYGYTF. As DNA, the CDR3 is TGTGTCAGCAGCAACACCGCTAACTATGGCTACACCTTC.